This T cell receptor beta chain was captured by sequencing in a study of metastatic and nonmetastatic thyroid tumors. All patients were untreated before thyroid surgery. This clone was seen repeatedly, ten times or more. TCRdb re-called the PCR reads through MiXCR. The data contain some 33,000 clones, about a sixth of them seen just once; the ten biggest clones take up approximately 4.8%. V shed 5 bases and J 1 base; nucleotides not matched to a gene: 10. The CDR3 extends over 16 amino acids. CDR1 is SEHNR and CDR2 is FQNEAQ in the germline V gene (reference sequence). The source of this sequence is a female donor with papillary thyroid cancer or a benign thyroid nodule (not recorded which). Some clones in this sample may be carry-over from other donors' samples. Sequencing was done on a sample of blood. The rearrangement joins TRBV7-9 to TRBJ2-5; TRBD2 aligns across 7 bases. Here the CDR3 reads CASSPITGGPQETQYF. The CDR3 nucleotides are TGTGCCAGCAGCCCTATAACGGGGGGACCCCAAGAGACCCAGTACTTC.